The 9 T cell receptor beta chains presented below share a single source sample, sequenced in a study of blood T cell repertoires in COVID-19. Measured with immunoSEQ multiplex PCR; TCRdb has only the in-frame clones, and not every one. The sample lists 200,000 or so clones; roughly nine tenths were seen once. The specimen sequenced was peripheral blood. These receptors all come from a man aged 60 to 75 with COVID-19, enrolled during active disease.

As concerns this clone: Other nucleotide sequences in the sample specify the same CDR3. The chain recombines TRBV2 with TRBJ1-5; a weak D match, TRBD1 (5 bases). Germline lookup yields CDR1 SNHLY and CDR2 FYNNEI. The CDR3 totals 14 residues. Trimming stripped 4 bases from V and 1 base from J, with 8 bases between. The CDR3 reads CASSVGLSNQPQHF. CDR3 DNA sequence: TGTGCCAGCAGTGTGGGGCTGAGCAATCAGCCCCAGCATTTT.

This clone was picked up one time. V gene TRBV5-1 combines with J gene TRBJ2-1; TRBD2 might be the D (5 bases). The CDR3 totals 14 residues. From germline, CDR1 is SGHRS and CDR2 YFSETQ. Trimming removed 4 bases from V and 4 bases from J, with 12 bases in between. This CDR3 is CASSVDFIYNEQFF. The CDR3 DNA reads TGCGCCAGCAGCGTGGACTTTATTTACAATGAGCAGTTCTTC.

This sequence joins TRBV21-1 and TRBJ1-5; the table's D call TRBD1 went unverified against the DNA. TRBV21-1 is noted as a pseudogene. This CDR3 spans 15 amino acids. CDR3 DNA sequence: TGTGCCAGCAGCAAAATCAGGTACTGCAATCAGCCCCAGCATTTT. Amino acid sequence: CASSKIRYCNQPQHF.

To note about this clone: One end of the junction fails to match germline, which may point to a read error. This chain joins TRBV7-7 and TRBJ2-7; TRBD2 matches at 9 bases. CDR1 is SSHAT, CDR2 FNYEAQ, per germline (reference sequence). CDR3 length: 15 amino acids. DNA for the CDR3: TGTGCTAGCAGTCTGCTAGCGGGGCGCTCCTACGAGCAGTACTTC. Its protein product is CASSLLAGRSYEQYF.

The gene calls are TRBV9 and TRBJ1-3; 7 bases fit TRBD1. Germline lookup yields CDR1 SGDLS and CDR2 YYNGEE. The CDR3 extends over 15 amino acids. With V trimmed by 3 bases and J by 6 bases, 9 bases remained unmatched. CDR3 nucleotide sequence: TGTGCCAGCAGCGGGGGGACAGCCAAAGAAAACACCATATATTTT. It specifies CASSGGTAKENTIYF.

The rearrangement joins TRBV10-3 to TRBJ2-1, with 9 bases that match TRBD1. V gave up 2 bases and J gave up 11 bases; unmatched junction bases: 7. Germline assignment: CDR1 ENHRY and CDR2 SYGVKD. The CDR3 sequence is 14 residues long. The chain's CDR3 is CAISEGTGLGQQFF. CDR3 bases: TGTGCCATCAGTGAGGGGACAGGGCTTGGGCAGCAGTTCTTC.

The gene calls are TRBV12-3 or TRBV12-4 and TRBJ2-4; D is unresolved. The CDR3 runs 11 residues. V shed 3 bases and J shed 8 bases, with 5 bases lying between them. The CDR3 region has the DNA TGTGCCAGCAGTTTGGCGGACATTCAGTACTTC. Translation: CASSLADIQYF.

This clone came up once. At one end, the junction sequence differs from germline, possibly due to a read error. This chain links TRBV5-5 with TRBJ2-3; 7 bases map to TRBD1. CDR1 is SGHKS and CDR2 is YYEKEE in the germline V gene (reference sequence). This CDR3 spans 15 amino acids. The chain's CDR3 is CASSYHGTDTDTQYF. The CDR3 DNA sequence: TGTGCCAGCAGCTACCATGGGACAGACACAGACACGCAGTATTTT.

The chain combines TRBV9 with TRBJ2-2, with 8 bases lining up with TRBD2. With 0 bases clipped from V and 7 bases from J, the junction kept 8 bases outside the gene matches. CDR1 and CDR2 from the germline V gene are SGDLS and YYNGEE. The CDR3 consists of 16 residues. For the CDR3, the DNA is TGTGCCAGCAGCGTAGGAGAGCGGGGGATCGACGGGGAGCTGTTTTTT. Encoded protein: CASSVGERGIDGELFF.